Following are 30 T cell receptor beta chains from one sample sequenced in a study of T cell clonality in common variable immunodeficiency. General study results and limits: Reportedly, TCR beta sequences from common variable immunodeficiency showed fewer deletions and N-nucleotide insertions.

The repertoire was sequenced with immunoSEQ multiplex PCR; TCRdb's copy has only in-frame clones and lacks some. The data show more than 30,000 clones, with none appearing a single time. Their specific antigens are unknown. The sample was peripheral blood mononuclear cells. The receptors here all came from a human donor with common variable immunodeficiency.

This clone was detected ten times or more. The sequenced fragment ends 3 residues before the CDR3 boundary, so the rest is inferred from the germline J gene. This rearrangement joins TRBV11-3 to TRBJ2-1; D gene ambiguous. This CDR3 region has 14 residues. V lost 4 bases to trimming and J lost 0 bases, with 7 bases between them. Germline V lookup: CDR1 SGHNT, CDR2 YENEEA. The CDR3 sequence: CASSYDSSYNEQFF. The CDR3 DNA, read in part, is TGTGCCAGCAGCTACGATAGCTCCTACAATGAG.

This clone came up many times. The read terminates 3 residues before the CDR3 end, so the remaining end is supplied by the germline J gene. The chain combines TRBV4-2 with TRBJ1-5, with D perhaps TRBD1 (5 bases). Germline lookup yields CDR1 LGHNA and CDR2 YNFKEQ. The V end was cut by 0 bases, the J end by 2 bases, with 8 bases between. The CDR3 length is 15 residues. The CDR3 bases that were read are TGTGCCAGCAGCCAAGATCAGGGCCGCAATCAGCCC. Its protein product is CASSQDQGRNQP. The complete CDR3 protein is CASSQDQGRNQPQHF.

This clone was picked up many times. The read terminates 3 residues ahead of where the CDR3 ends, so the germline J gene completes it. The chain recombines TRBV18 with TRBJ1-6, with D uncertain. The length of the CDR3 is 16 residues. Germline V gene lookup returns CDR1 KGHSH and CDR2 LQKENI. Trimming pared 2 bases from V and 0 bases from J, leaving 8 bases between. The CDR3 bases that were read are TGTGCCAGCTCACCAGCCAGGCTCTCCTATAATTCACCC. It translates to CASSPARLSYNSP. The whole CDR3 region reads CASSPARLSYNSPLHF. Together with reference TRBV18 and TRBJ1-6, the CDR3 gives the full variable domain: NAGVMQNPRHLVRRRGQEARLRCSPMKGHSHVYWYRQLPEEGLKFMVYLQKENIIDESGMPKERFSAEFPKEGPSILRIQQVVRGDSAAYFCASSPARLSYNSPLHFGNGTRLTVT.

Concerning this clone itself: The read gets to within 3 residues of the CDR3 end, and the germline J gene fills in the rest. The genes are TRBV2 and TRBJ1-1, with a possible D match to TRBD1 (5 bases). Germline V lookup: CDR1 SNHLY, CDR2 FYNNEI. CDR3 length: 15 residues. The part of the CDR3 DNA that was read is TGTGCCAGCAGCCCGGTGTTGGAGGGGATAGGGGAA. It yields the protein CASSPVLEGIGE. In full, the CDR3 reads CASSPVLEGIGEAFF.

In this sample, this clone turned up many times. From the germline J gene comes the end of the CDR3, since the read stops 3 residues before it. The V and J genes are TRBV19 and TRBJ2-3, with 10 bases identical to TRBD1. The CDR3 has 17 residues. V gave up 9 bases and J gave up 4 bases; unmatched junction bases: 16. Germline lookup yields CDR1 LNHDA and CDR2 SQIVND (reference sequence). The CDR3 loop reads CASYSPRDRGGSDTQYF. CDR3 DNA, as far as it was read: TGTGCCAGCTACTCACCTAGGGACAGGGGTGGATCAGATACG.

This clone was found a few times. With the read ending 3 residues before the CDR3 end, the germline J gene is used to fill in that end. This chain uses TRBV6-2 or TRBV6-3 with TRBJ1-5, with 10 bases lining up with TRBD1. Germline V CDR1 and CDR2: MNHEY, SVGEGT. This CDR3 has 15 residues. Trimming took 0 bases from V and 6 from J; bases not matched to a gene: 2. The part of the CDR3 DNA that was read is TGTGCCAGCAGTTACTCGGGGACAGGGGCTCAGCCC. Translation: CASSYSGTGAQP. The CDR3 as a whole reads CASSYSGTGAQPQHF.

In the case of this clone: The CDR3 end lies 3 residues beyond the end of the read and is filled in from the germline J gene. This chain connects TRBV7-9 to TRBJ2-7; 15 bases agree with TRBD2. The trim removed 5 bases at V and 4 bases at J, leaving 3 bases unmatched. The CDR3 spans 15 residues. Germline V gene lookup returns CDR1 SEHNR and CDR2 FQNEAQ (reference sequence). Here the CDR3 reads CASSRGTSGRYEQYF. The covered CDR3 bases are TGTGCCAGCAGCCGTGGGACTAGCGGGAGGTACGAG.

This clone has a count of ten or more. At one of its ends the junction is not consistent with the germline gene, which may arise from a read error. CDR3 DNA, as far as it was read: TGCGCCAGCAGCCAAGATTTCTACTCACCACCC. Its protein product is CASSQDFYSPP. The complete CDR3 protein is CASSQDFYSPPLHF. The chain combines TRBV4-2 with TRBJ1-6; D remains ambiguous. The read stops 3 residues short of the end of the CDR3; the missing end is completed from the germline J gene. Germline V gene lookup returns CDR1 LGHNA and CDR2 YNFKEQ. This CDR3 spans 14 amino acids.

This clone was counted at least ten times. The read terminates 3 residues before the CDR3 end, so the remaining end is supplied by the germline J gene. The chain couples TRBV19 to TRBJ2-5, with TRBD2 matching 8 bases. CDR1 and CDR2 from the germline V gene are LNHDA and SQIVND (reference sequence). The V and J ends lost 3 bases and 2 bases, in that order; junction bases with no gene match: 8. The CDR3 has 16 residues. The CDR3 protein is CASSIWREAGQETQYF. Partial CDR3 DNA: TGTGCCAGTAGTATTTGGCGGGAGGCCGGTCAAGAGACC.

This clone has only a few counts. The CDR3 is cut off 3 residues early in the read; its end comes from the germline J gene. V and J are TRBV19 and TRBJ1-2; a possible D gene is TRBD1 (5 bases). V lost 3 bases, J lost 5 bases, and 16 bases lay in between. Germline values: CDR1 LNHDA, CDR2 SQIVND (reference sequence). This CDR3 has 15 residues. Partial CDR3 DNA: TGTGCCAGTAGTATTATCTTTTCAGGGAGTTATGGC. It translates to CASSIIFSGSYG. The whole CDR3 reads CASSIIFSGSYGYTF.

This clone was observed at least ten times. The CDR3 extends 3 residues past the end of the read, so its final part is completed from the germline J gene. This rearrangement joins TRBV11-3 to TRBJ1-1; no definite D call. The V and J ends lost 1 base and 4 bases respectively, with 10 bases between them. The CDR3 runs to 14 residues. The V gene's germline CDR1 is SGHNT and CDR2 YENEEA. The sequenced part of the CDR3 DNA is TGTGCCAGCAGCTTAGGGAGGGTGGGCACTGAA. Translation: CASSLGRVGTE. The whole CDR3 sequence reads CASSLGRVGTEAFF. The whole variable domain, remainder taken from reference TRBV11-3 and TRBJ1-1, is EAGVVQSPRYKIIEKKQPVAFWCNPISGHNTLYWYLQNLGQGPELLIRYENEEAVDDSQLPKDRFSAERLKGVDSTLKIQPAELGDSAVYLCASSLGRVGTEAFFGQGTRLTVV.

CDR3 DNA (partial): TGTGCCAGCAGCCCCCGGGGACAGACGAACACTGAA. Protein sequence: CASSPRGQTNTE. The whole CDR3 region reads CASSPRGQTNTEAFF. The chain recombines TRBV7-3 with TRBJ1-1, with 7 bases lining up with TRBD1. Coverage ceases 3 residues before the CDR3 finishes, and the germline J gene fills in the end. The germline V gene has CDR1 SGHTA and CDR2 FQGTGA. The V segment lost 5 bases and the J segment 1 base; nucleotides outside the gene matches: 7. The length of the CDR3 is 15 residues.

This clone appeared many times. The read finishes 3 residues shy of the CDR3 end, and the germline J gene is used to complete it. The J gene is TRBJ2-5, the V gene TRBV3-1 (or the pseudogene TRBV3-2), with 8 positions matching TRBD1. CDR1 is LGHDT, CDR2 YNNKEL, per germline (reference sequence). V shed 4 bases and J 7 bases; nucleotides not matched to a gene: 2. The CDR3 totals 12 residues. Here the CDR3 reads CASSLQGGTQYF. The DNA read from the CDR3 is TGTGCCAGCAGCCTACAGGGGGGGACC.

This clone was observed a handful of times. Germline and junction disagree at one end, which may indicate a read error. The CDR3 extends 3 residues past the end of the read, so its final part is completed from the germline J gene. The V and J genes are TRBV2 and TRBJ2-2, with TRBD2 matching 7 bases. Germline loops: CDR1 SNHLY, CDR2 FYNNEI. The CDR3 runs to 13 residues. The sequenced part of the CDR3 DNA is TGTGCCAGCAGTTCCACGGACGGCGGGGGG. The encoded protein is CASSSTDGGG. The full-length CDR3 reads as CASSSTDGGGLFF.

With regard to this clone: The observed sequence ends 3 residues before the CDR3 terminus, with the missing tail filled in from the germline J gene. The J gene is TRBJ2-5, the V gene TRBV7-9, with D tentatively TRBD2 (7 bases). Germline CDR1 and CDR2: SEHNR and FQNEAQ (reference sequence). The CDR3 spans 14 residues. The part of the CDR3 DNA that was read is TGTGCCAGCAGCTTCACTCGGGGGGCGGGAACC. Translating it yields CASSFTRGAGT. The whole CDR3 protein is CASSFTRGAGTQYF.

This clone is judged medium-sized. The sequence runs out 3 residues before the end of the CDR3; the remainder is reconstructed from the germline J gene. The chain joins TRBV15 to TRBJ2-7, with 8 bases aligning to TRBD2. Trimming removed 5 bases from V and 3 bases from J; junction bases left unmatched: 3. The germline V gene encodes CDR1 LNHNV and CDR2 YYDKDF (reference sequence). This CDR3 is 13 amino acids long. The DNA read from the CDR3 is TGTGCCACCAGCCCCGGGACTAGCTACGAG. Translation: CATSPGTSYE. The whole CDR3 is CATSPGTSYEQYF.

This clone was seen repeatedly, ten times or more. The CDR3 end falls 3 residues outside the read, so it is completed with the germline J gene. The V call is TRBV6-4, the J call TRBJ2-7; TRBD1 is a possible D gene (6 bases). This CDR3 contains 15 residues. Trimming pared 5 bases from V and 0 bases from J, leaving 14 bases between. Per the germline V gene, CDR1 is MRHNA and CDR2 is SNTAGT. CDR3 sequence reads: CASSLGARDSYEQYF. The sequenced CDR3 bases are TGTGCCAGCAGTTTGGGGGCTCGCGACTCCTACGAG.

This clone turned up a few times. The read ends 3 residues shy of where the CDR3 ends; the end is completed using the germline J gene. The chain has TRBV7-2 and TRBJ2-2; 10 positions match TRBD2. The CDR3 totals 15 residues. The germline gives CDR1 SGHTA, CDR2 FQGNSA. Unmatched junction bases numbered 5, after V lost 5 bases and J lost 5 bases. This CDR3 is CASSSSSGGTGELFF. CDR3 DNA (partial): TGTGCCAGCAGCAGTTCTAGCGGGGGAACCGGGGAG.

Turning to this clone: The CDR3 end lies 3 residues beyond the end of the read and is filled in from the germline J gene. The rearrangement links TRBV30 to TRBJ1-3; D is perhaps TRBD1 (5 bases). V lost 4 bases and J lost 0, with 7 bases in between. CDR1 and CDR2 from the germline V gene are GTSNPN and SVGIG (reference sequence). This CDR3 has 13 amino acids. CDR3 in amino acids: CAWTGYSGNTIYF. The CDR3 bases that were read are TGTGCCTGGACAGGGTACTCTGGAAACACC.

This clone was recorded at least ten times. The read falls 3 residues short of the CDR3 end, and the missing part is taken from the germline J gene. The V gene is TRBV6-2 or TRBV6-3, the J gene TRBJ2-2, with D possibly matching TRBD2 (5 bases). V lost 6 bases to trimming and J lost 0 bases, with 11 bases between them. The CDR3 runs to 15 residues. Germline-derived CDR1 and CDR2 are MNHEY and SVGEGT. The CDR3 DNA, read in part, is TGTGCCAGCAGGGTTGCGGGCGCGAACACCGGGGAG. This sequence encodes CASRVAGANTGE. The complete CDR3 protein is CASRVAGANTGELFF.

This clone occurred many times. Read coverage stops 3 residues before the CDR3 terminus; the germline J gene supplies the remainder. The chain links TRBV18 to TRBJ2-4; D possibly corresponds to TRBD2 (7 bases). V shed 2 bases and J shed 6 bases, with 14 bases lying between them. This CDR3 is built from 15 residues. Germline CDR1 reads KGHSH; CDR2 reads LQKENI. The DNA read from the CDR3 is TGTGCCAGCTCACCAAATCGGGGGGCAGGAAACATT. The encoded protein is CASSPNRGAGNI. In full, the CDR3 reads CASSPNRGAGNIQYF.

Concerning this clone itself: The CDR3 end falls 3 residues outside the read, so it is completed with the germline J gene. The chain employs TRBV20-1 and TRBJ1-5, with D tentatively TRBD1 (6 bases). The CDR3 length is 13 residues. Germline V CDR1 and CDR2: DFQATT, SNEGSKA (reference sequence). Trimming pared 6 bases from V and 4 bases from J, leaving 13 bases between. The CDR3 sequence: CSASGTWNQPQHF. Incomplete CDR3 DNA: TGCAGTGCATCCGGGACATGGAATCAGCCC.

This clone was counted many times. The read ends 3 residues before the CDR3 terminus; that terminus is restored from the germline J gene. The V and J genes are TRBV28 and TRBJ2-3, with TRBD2 as a possible D gene (5 bases). The CDR3 extends over 16 amino acids. The germline gives CDR1 MDHEN, CDR2 SYDVKM. The V and J ends lost 5 bases and 6 bases respectively, with 21 bases between them. CDR3 loop: CASSPPEETFDDTQYF. The CDR3 bases that were read are TGTGCCAGCAGTCCCCCGGAGGAGACTTTTGACGATACG.

By share of the sample, this clone is medium-sized. The DNA ends 3 residues before the CDR3 does, and the rest of the CDR3 is filled in from the germline J gene. The J gene is TRBJ1-5, the V gene TRBV5-6; D unclear. This CDR3 has 13 residues. Looked up from germline, CDR1 is SGHDT and CDR2 is YYEEEE. The ends were cut back, 0 bases at V and 6 bases at J, with 7 bases in the middle. CDR3 amino acids: CASSLDLGQPQHF. CDR3 bases read: TGTGCCAGCAGCTTGGATCTCGGTCAGCCC.

Concerning this clone itself: The read comes to an end 3 residues before the CDR3 does, leaving the germline J gene to fill in the end. The chain carries TRBV5-1 and TRBJ1-1, with a weak D call TRBD1 (5 bases). Trimming shortened V by 0 bases and J by 1 base, and 10 bases separated the two germline ends. The germline V gene has CDR1 SGHRS and CDR2 YFSETQ. The CDR3 length is 15 residues. Partial CDR3 DNA: TGCGCCAGCAGCTTGGCCAGGGCGAAGAACACTGAA. Its translation is CASSLARAKNTE. From start to end, the CDR3 is CASSLARAKNTEAFF.

Regarding this clone: The read terminates 3 residues ahead of where the CDR3 ends, so the germline J gene completes it. The chain links TRBV7-2 to TRBJ2-3; perhaps TRBD2 as D (6 bases). V dropped 2 bases and J dropped 6 bases, with 12 bases sitting between them. Per the germline V gene, CDR1 is SGHTA and CDR2 is FQGNSA. The CDR3 covers 14 residues. The DNA read from the CDR3 is TGTGCCAGCAGCTTAAGGAGGGCTAAGGATACG. This encodes CASSLRRAKDT. From start to end, the CDR3 is CASSLRRAKDTQYF.

This clone showed up many times. Read sequence stops 3 residues before the CDR3 end, and the germline J gene provides the missing end. The rearrangement links TRBV2 to TRBJ2-2, with 13 bases fitting TRBD2. Trimming took 3 bases from V and 6 from J; bases not matched to a gene: 4. CDR3 length: 16 amino acids. The germline gives CDR1 SNHLY, CDR2 FYNNEI. The part of the CDR3 DNA that was read is TGTGCCAGCAGTGACCCGGGACTAGCGGGATCCGGGGAG. This codes for CASSDPGLAGSGE. The whole CDR3 sequence reads CASSDPGLAGSGELFF.

At least ten counts were recorded for this clone. The read is 3 residues too short to cover the CDR3 end, so that end is filled in from the germline J gene. The V gene is TRBV7-9, the J gene TRBJ1-4; TRBD1 aligns across 7 bases. The CDR3 has 15 residues. Germline CDR1 SEHNR, CDR2 FQNEAQ (reference sequence). The V gene end was trimmed by 5 bases and the J gene end by 8 bases; junction bases not matched to a gene: 11. CDR3 sequence reads: CASSQGGIGREKLFF. Incomplete CDR3 DNA: TGTGCCAGCAGCCAGGGGGGAATCGGCCGGGAAAAA. The full variable domain, with the rest looked up from reference TRBV7-9 and TRBJ1-4, is DTGVSQNPRHKITKRGQNVTFRCDPISEHNRLYWYRQTLGQGPEFLTYFQNEAQLEKSRLLSDRFSAERPKGSFSTLEIQRTEQGDSAMYLCASSQGGIGREKLFFGSGTQLSVL.

This clone was recorded many times. The CDR3 extends 3 residues past the end of the read, so its final part is completed from the germline J gene. V gene TRBV11-2 combines with J gene TRBJ2-1; D is possibly TRBD1 or TRBD2 (5 bases each). The CDR3 loop spans 13 amino acids. V was cut by 5 bases and J by 9 bases, with 14 bases left in between. Germline CDR1 is SGHAT and CDR2 is FQNNGV. The sequenced CDR3 bases are TGTGCCAGCAGCGAGGGGCTAGTCTCTGAG. Its translation: CASSEGLVSE. The entire CDR3 sequence reads CASSEGLVSEQFF. The entire variable domain, with the rest obtained from reference TRBV11-2 and TRBJ2-1, is as follows: EAGVAQSPRYKIIEKRQSVAFWCNPISGHATLYWYQQILGQGPKLLIQFQNNGVVDDSQLPKDRFSAERLKGVDSTLKIQPAKLEDSAVYLCASSEGLVSEQFFGPGTRLTVL.

This clone was counted many times. The CDR3 protein is CASSLDTRGVTNQPQHF. The covered CDR3 bases are TGTGCCAGCAGCTTAGACACCCGAGGGGTAACTAATCAGCCC. V usage is TRBV7-6 and J usage is TRBJ1-5; possible D gene TRBD1, 5 bases. The CDR3 end is not reached by the read, which stops 3 residues before it; the germline J gene fills it in. V gave up 1 base and J gave up 4 bases, with 17 bases separating them. Germline V lookup: CDR1 SGHVS, CDR2 FNYEAQ. The CDR3 has 17 residues.